One sample yielded the 22 T cell receptor beta chains listed below, sequenced in a study of T cell responses to AZD1222 COVID-19 vaccine. Sequenced by immunoSEQ multiplex PCR; TCRdb stores in-frame clones only, minus some. The sample contains about 110,000 clones, approximately 86% of which appear only once. The source was peripheral blood, collected on day 0 of MenACWY control vaccination. The receptors stem from an adult in good health.

The gene calls are TRBV27 and TRBJ1-6; 7 positions agree with TRBD1. The V segment lost 3 bases and the J segment 8 bases; nucleotides outside the gene matches: 4. The CDR3 totals 14 residues. Germline loops: CDR1 MNHEY, CDR2 SMNVEV (reference sequence). CDR3: CASSFGTEDSPLHF. The CDR3 DNA reads TGTGCCAGCAGTTTCGGGACAGAAGATTCACCCCTCCACTTT.

The table lists this clone with a count of one. The CDR3 DNA sequence: TGTGCCAGCAGTTCAGGCGGGGCCCCTGAAGCTTTCTTT. Amino acid sequence: CASSSGGAPEAFF. The rearrangement uses TRBV7-2 and TRBJ1-1, with D tentatively TRBD1 (5 bases). Germline-derived CDR1 and CDR2 are SGHTA and FQGNSA. The CDR3 has 13 residues. V gave up 6 bases and J gave up 6 bases, with 14 bases separating them.

This clone has a single count. The chain uses TRBV6-2 or TRBV6-3 and TRBJ1-2, with a tentative D call TRBD1 (6 bases). Trimming removed 6 bases from V and 8 bases from J, with 16 bases in between. From germline, CDR1 is MNHEY and CDR2 SVGEGT. This CDR3 spans 13 amino acids. The CDR3 nucleotides read TGTGCCAGCAGCCCCCCGGGGGCCGAAGGCTACACCTTC. It yields the protein CASSPPGAEGYTF.

This chain uses TRBV7-6 with TRBJ2-5, with 12 positions matching TRBD2. This CDR3 contains 17 residues. Germline V gene data show CDR1 as SGHVS and CDR2 as FNYEAQ. The J segment lost 5 bases and the V segment lost 5 bases, leaving 12 bases of the junction unmatched. Here the CDR3 reads CASSKIGGLAGGETQYF. DNA for the CDR3: TGTGCCAGCAGCAAAATTGGGGGACTAGCGGGTGGGGAGACCCAGTACTTC.

The chain combines TRBV14 with TRBJ2-7; 7 nucleotides match TRBD1. From germline, CDR1 is SGHDN and CDR2 FVKESK. The CDR3 consists of 14 residues. The J segment lost 5 bases and the V segment lost 3 bases, leaving 7 bases of the junction unmatched. The CDR3 DNA follows: TGTGCCAGCAGCCAGCACAGGGGTAGCAACGAGCAGTACTTC. Translated: CASSQHRGSNEQYF.

This rearrangement joins TRBV6-5 to TRBJ2-5, with TRBD2 matching 8 bases. CDR1 is MNHEY, CDR2 SVGAGI, per germline. The V and J ends lost 7 bases and 2 bases, in that order; junction bases with no gene match: 3. This CDR3 is 13 amino acids long. CDR3 DNA sequence: TGTGCCAGCACCGGGGGGGTTCAAGAGACCCAGTACTTC. This gives the protein CASTGGVQETQYF.

The CDR3 here is CASTDGNGAPNTEAFF. CDR3 bases: TGTGCCAGCACCGATGGTAATGGGGCACCGAACACTGAAGCTTTCTTT. The genes are TRBV9 and TRBJ1-1, with a possible D match to TRBD1 (5 bases). The length of the CDR3 is 16 residues. V shed 6 bases and J shed 1 base, with 19 bases lying between them. CDR1 and CDR2 from the germline V gene are SGDLS and YYNGEE. Using reference TRBV9 and TRBJ1-1 for the parts outside the CDR3, the full variable domain is DSGVTQTPKHLITATGQRVTLRCSPRSGDLSVYWYQQSLDQGLQFLIQYYNGEERAKGNILERFSAQQFPDLHSELNLSSLELGDSALYFCASTDGNGAPNTEAFFGQGTRLTVV.

The gene calls are TRBV7-2 and TRBJ2-3, with D perhaps given as TRBD1 or TRBD2 (5 bases each). Trimming removed 0 bases from V and 2 bases from J, with 21 bases in between. Germline V gene data show CDR1 as SGHTA and CDR2 as FQGNSA. The CDR3 loop spans 19 amino acids. The CDR3 here is CASSLAPPRGLRDTDTQYF. In DNA, the CDR3 is TGTGCCAGCAGCTTAGCACCTCCCCGGGGCCTTCGGGACACAGATACGCAGTATTTT.

V gene TRBV12-3 or TRBV12-4 combines with J gene TRBJ2-3; D remains unclear. Trimming shortened V by 5 bases and J by 5 bases, and 11 bases separated the two germline ends. The length of the CDR3 is 13 residues. The CDR3 loop is CASSPSLLDTQYF. CDR3 in DNA: TGTGCCAGCAGTCCCTCCTTATTAGATACGCAGTATTTT.

This rearrangement joins TRBV18 to TRBJ2-2, with 7 bases identical to TRBD2. This CDR3 is built from 16 residues. J lost 1 base, V lost 3 bases, and 5 bases had no gene match. Germline values: CDR1 KGHSH, CDR2 LQKENI. The CDR3 DNA is TGTGCCAGCTCACCCCCTAGCGGAGGGAACACCGGGGAGCTGTTTTTT. Translation gives CASSPPSGGNTGELFF.

About this clone: The sample holds other DNA sequences that translate to the same CDR3. The rearrangement links TRBV6-5 to TRBJ1-3; 8 bases are a match to TRBD1. Germline V lookup: CDR1 MNHEY, CDR2 SVGAGI. CDR3 size: 14 residues. Unmatched junction bases numbered 0, after V lost 2 bases and J lost 3 bases. DNA of the CDR3: TGTGCCAGCAGTTACGGGACAGGTGGAAACACCATATATTTT. Its protein product is CASSYGTGGNTIYF.

The chain has TRBV6-6 and TRBJ1-2, with TRBD1 matching over 10 bases. V shed 8 bases and J 6 bases; nucleotides not matched to a gene: 6. This CDR3 has 13 amino acids. CDR1 MNHNY and CDR2 SVGAGI come from the germline V gene (reference sequence). The chain's CDR3 is CASLTGGINGYTF. The CDR3 nucleotides are TGTGCCAGCTTGACAGGGGGCATCAATGGCTACACCTTC.

CDR3 sequence (DNA): TGTGCCAGCAGCTTAGTCTGGGACAGCGACAATGAGCAGTTCTTC. Protein sequence: CASSLVWDSDNEQFF. The chain couples TRBV7-2 to TRBJ2-1, with TRBD1 identical over 7 bases. This CDR3 spans 15 amino acids. V gave up 1 base and J gave up 5 bases; unmatched junction bases: 5. From germline, CDR1 is SGHTA and CDR2 FQGNSA. Variable domain in full (rest from reference TRBV7-2 and TRBJ2-1): GAGVSQSPSNKVTEKGKDVELRCDPISGHTALYWYRQSLGQGLEFLIYFQGNSAPDKSGLPSDRFSAERTGGSVSTLTIQRTQQEDSAVYLCASSLVWDSDNEQFFGPGTRLTVL.

This clone was observed a single time. The gene calls are TRBV4-3 and TRBJ2-3; D is undetermined. The CDR3 sequence is 15 residues long. Trimming left V 0 bases short and J 2 bases short, with 9 bases between. Germline loops: CDR1 LGHNA, CDR2 YSLEER. CDR3 DNA sequence: TGCGCCAGCAGCCAAGAGGGCGTTGTCACAGATACGCAGTATTTT. Translated, it gives CASSQEGVVTDTQYF.

The gene calls are TRBV2 and TRBJ2-3; 10 bases fit TRBD2. Looked up from germline, CDR1 is SNHLY and CDR2 is FYNNEI. The CDR3 is 20 amino acids. J gave up 1 base and V 4 bases, and 17 bases lay outside the gene matches. In DNA form, the CDR3 reads TGTGCCAGCAGTGGAGAGCCTTTAGCGGGGGGTCGGACAGGCACAGATACGCAGTATTTT. Amino acids: CASSGEPLAGGRTGTDTQYF.

The chain links TRBV6-1 to TRBJ2-5; possible D gene TRBD2, 5 bases. This CDR3 has 15 residues. Germline V gene lookup returns CDR1 MNHNS and CDR2 SASEGT. The ends were cut back, 3 bases at V and 2 bases at J, with 13 bases in the middle. This CDR3 reads CASSDPGTVQETQYF. For the CDR3, the DNA is TGTGCCAGCAGTGACCCGGGAACAGTACAAGAGACCCAGTACTTC.

The gene calls are TRBV9 and TRBJ2-5; 9 nucleotides align to TRBD2. V lost 0 bases and J lost 9; bases outside the gene matches: 12. CDR1 SGDLS and CDR2 YYNGEE come from the germline V gene. This CDR3 comprises 16 residues. CDR3 sequence: CASSVGAAGGMAAQYF. CDR3 sequence (DNA): TGTGCCAGCAGCGTAGGGGCGGCGGGAGGGATGGCGGCCCAGTACTTC. Complete variable domain (other parts from reference TRBV9 and TRBJ2-5): DSGVTQTPKHLITATGQRVTLRCSPRSGDLSVYWYQQSLDQGLQFLIQYYNGEERAKGNILERFSAQQFPDLHSELNLSSLELGDSALYFCASSVGAAGGMAAQYFGPGTRLLVL.

CDR3 nucleotide sequence: TGTGCCAGCAGCGTAGATTTGTGGTACCACAAACGGGAGAGGGACTACGAGCAGTACTTC. It yields the protein CASSVDLWYHKRERDYEQYF. The chain employs TRBV9 and TRBJ2-7, with D tentatively TRBD2 (6 bases). This CDR3 contains 20 residues. Between the trimmed V and J ends, which lost 0 bases and 3 bases, there was a span of 28 bases. Germline V CDR1 and CDR2: SGDLS, YYNGEE.

The CDR3 reads CASSLFGDKLFF. The CDR3 DNA is TGTGCCAGCAGCTTGTTTGGAGATAAACTGTTTTTT. The chain couples TRBV5-6 to TRBJ1-4; D is uncertain. Germline CDR1 reads SGHDT; CDR2 reads YYEEEE. The V end lost 1 base, the J end lost 11 bases, and 9 bases lay between the germline ends. The CDR3 has 12 residues. Filled out from reference TRBV5-6 and TRBJ1-4, the complete variable domain reads DAGVTQSPTHLIKTRGQQVTLRCSPKSGHDTVSWYQQALGQGPQFIFQYYEEEERQRGNFPDRFSGHQFPNYSSELNVNALLLGDSALYLCASSLFGDKLFFGSGTQLSVL.

The chain is built from TRBV7-2 and TRBJ1-5, with unresolved D. This CDR3 is 15 amino acids long. The germline gives CDR1 SGHTA, CDR2 FQGNSA. V lost 3 bases, J lost 4 bases, and 13 bases lay in between. CDR3: CASSFNMGLNQPQHF. The CDR3 DNA reads as TGTGCCAGCAGCTTTAATATGGGCCTAAATCAGCCCCAGCATTTT. Full variable domain (missing parts from reference TRBV7-2 and TRBJ1-5): GAGVSQSPSNKVTEKGKDVELRCDPISGHTALYWYRQSLGQGLEFLIYFQGNSAPDKSGLPSDRFSAERTGGSVSTLTIQRTQQEDSAVYLCASSFNMGLNQPQHFGDGTRLSIL.

The V call is TRBV29-1, the J call TRBJ1-4, with 7 bases matching TRBD1. The germline V gene has CDR1 SQVTM and CDR2 ANQGSEA. V shed 7 bases and J 6 bases; nucleotides not matched to a gene: 8. This CDR3 spans 13 amino acids. In DNA form, the CDR3 reads TGCAGCGCCAGACAGGGAGTGGATGAAAAACTGTTTTTT. The encoded protein is CSARQGVDEKLFF.

The rearrangement links TRBV6-2 or TRBV6-3 to TRBJ2-7; weak D call: TRBD2 (6 bases). Germline V gene sequence: CDR1 MNHEY, CDR2 SVGEGT. Trimming took 5 bases from V and 2 from J, leaving 19 bases between them. This CDR3 is 16 amino acids long. The CDR3 bases are TGTGCCAGCAGTCCCCTTTCGCGGGACCTTCCCTACGAGCAGTACTTC. It translates to CASSPLSRDLPYEQYF.